This entry lists 30 T cell receptor beta chains sequenced from one sample in a study of blood T cell repertoires in COVID-19 (dated by TCRdb to 2018 to 2021). Library construction relied on the immunoSEQ multiplex PCR assay. Drawn from immuneACCESS, this table holds only the in-frame rearrangements with V and J called that TCRdb kept. Clones are partly lost; checked studies trace under half to an unresolved V gene and leave the rest unexplained. The sample contains 97,000 or so clones, 60% to 80% of them found a single time. Of the sample, around 9.8% is held by the ten largest clones. Material: peripheral blood. The receptors shown here come from a man aged 60 to 69 with active or convalescent COVID-19.

The chain has TRBV6-1 and TRBJ1-1; TRBD1 matches 12 bases. Germline V gives CDR1 MNHNS, CDR2 SASEGT. After removal of 4 bases from V and 7 bases from J, the junction contained 10 bases not matched to a gene. The CDR3 totals 16 residues. The DNA of the CDR3 is TGTGCCAGCAGTGCCGGGACAGGGGGCCGAGGCCGTGAAGCTTTCTTT. Translation gives CASSAGTGGRGREAFF.

The CDR3 sequence is CASSDERGYTF. Here the CDR3 DNA reads TGCGCCAGCAGTGACGAGCGGGGCTACACCTTC. The chain is built from TRBV10-2 and TRBJ1-2; no reliable D call. CDR3 size: 11 residues. Germline assignment: CDR1 WSHSY and CDR2 SAAADI. Trimming removed 3 bases at V and 8 bases at J, with 7 bases between.

This chain uses TRBV12-3 or TRBV12-4 with TRBJ1-5; D not certain. The CDR3 runs to 12 residues. Trimming stripped 6 bases from V and 16 bases from J, with 19 bases between. The CDR3, as DNA: TGTGCCAGCAGCCTCAGCGGGCCGCTGCCCCATTTT. Translated, it gives CASSLSGPLPHF.

The chain has TRBV18 and TRBJ2-1, with 7 positions matching TRBD1. With 3 bases clipped from V and 7 bases from J, the junction kept 9 bases outside the gene matches. The CDR3 sequence is 15 residues long. The germline CDR1 and CDR2 sequences are KGHSH and LQKENI. In DNA form, the CDR3 reads TGTGCCAGCTCACCCTCGAGACAGGGTGGAAATGAGCAGTTCTTC. Translating gives CASSPSRQGGNEQFF.

The V call is TRBV19, the J call TRBJ1-1, with D unclear. CDR1 and CDR2 (germline): LNHDA, SQIVND (reference sequence). The CDR3 consists of 14 residues. V gave up 6 bases and J gave up 0 bases, with 11 bases separating them. CDR3 residues: CASSRGSLNTEAFF. The CDR3 DNA reads TGTGCCAGTAGCCGTGGGAGCCTGAACACTGAAGCTTTCTTT.

The chain uses TRBV28 and TRBJ2-6; D possibly corresponds to TRBD2 (5 bases). The germline V gene has CDR1 MDHEN and CDR2 SYDVKM. V lost 2 bases, J lost 0 bases, and 5 bases lay in between. The length of the CDR3 is 15 residues. CDR3: CASSLRDSGANVLTF. As DNA, the CDR3 is TGTGCCAGCAGTTTACGGGACTCTGGGGCCAACGTCCTGACTTTC.

The chain carries TRBV19 and TRBJ1-2; D is unresolved. V lost 3 bases and J lost 8, with 13 bases in between. This CDR3 is 13 amino acids long. Germline CDR1 LNHDA, CDR2 SQIVND (reference sequence). CDR3 residues: CASSISGRSGYTF. The CDR3 coding sequence is TGTGCCAGTAGTATCTCCGGGAGAAGCGGCTACACCTTC.

The J gene is TRBJ2-1, the V gene TRBV7-6, with D tentatively TRBD2 (6 bases). V dropped 1 base and J dropped 15 bases, with 13 bases sitting between them. The germline V gene encodes CDR1 SGHVS and CDR2 FNYEAQ. The CDR3 is 12 amino acids. For the CDR3, the DNA is TGTGCCAGCAGCTTAGGTTTCGGGGGATGGTTCTTC. This gives the protein CASSLGFGGWFF.

The V and J genes are TRBV4-1 and TRBJ2-2; TRBD1 matches at 7 bases. Germline V gene lookup returns CDR1 MGHRA and CDR2 YSYEKL. The CDR3 sequence is 14 residues long. The V segment lost 4 bases and the J segment 9 bases; nucleotides outside the gene matches: 8. CDR3 DNA: TGCGCCAGCAGCCCCAACACAGGGGCCCGGGAGCTGTTTTTT. The encoded protein is CASSPNTGARELFF.

The gene calls are TRBV7-2 and TRBJ2-1; D possibly corresponds to TRBD2 (6 bases). V was trimmed by 1 base and J by 3 bases, leaving 7 bases between them. This CDR3 is built from 14 residues. CDR1 and CDR2 (germline): SGHTA, FQGNSA. Here the CDR3 DNA reads TGTGCCAGCAGCTTAGTGGGAGGCTACAATGAGCAGTTCTTC. It translates to CASSLVGGYNEQFF.

The chain has TRBV5-4 and TRBJ1-1, with D possibly matching TRBD1 (6 bases). V lost 1 base and J 1 base, leaving 8 bases between the germline ends. Germline lookup yields CDR1 SGHNT and CDR2 YYREEE (reference sequence). The CDR3 is 14 residues long. This CDR3 is CASSLTGTNTEAFF. The CDR3 DNA reads TGTGCCAGCAGCTTGACAGGGACGAACACTGAAGCTTTCTTT.

The rearrangement links TRBV18 to TRBJ1-1, with 8 nucleotides matching TRBD1. The CDR3 is 14 amino acids. J was trimmed by 1 base and V by 6 bases; bases with no gene match: 4. Germline CDR1 is KGHSH and CDR2 is LQKENI. In nucleotides, the CDR3 is TGTGCCAGCTCCGGACAGGGAGGGAACACTGAAGCTTTCTTT. Translated, it gives CASSGQGGNTEAFF.

This chain uses TRBV15 with TRBJ1-3; 11 bases map to TRBD1. In germline, CDR1 is LNHNV, CDR2 YYDKDF (reference sequence). Germline trimming cut 0 bases from V and 9 bases from J; bases unmatched to any gene: 16. CDR3 length: 19 residues. The CDR3 coding sequence is TGTGCCACCAGCAGAGATTCGTCCGGGACAGGGGGAATTTACAGCACCATATATTTT. Translation gives CATSRDSSGTGGIYSTIYF.

This clone was counted only a few times. J is TRBJ1-3 and V is TRBV7-9, with no clear D. CDR1 and CDR2 (germline): SEHNR, FQNEAQ (reference sequence). The V end lost 1 base, the J end lost 0 bases, and 4 bases lay between the germline ends. The CDR3 has 14 residues. The chain's CDR3 is CASSLDNSGNTIYF. The CDR3 DNA reads TGTGCCAGCAGCTTAGACAACTCTGGAAACACCATATATTTT.

The DNA for the CDR3 is TGTGCCAGCAGTTCAACAGGGTTCTACGAGCAGTACGTC. It is translated as CASSSTGFYEQYV. The rearrangement uses TRBV6-5 and TRBJ2-7, with D tentatively TRBD1 (6 bases). CDR3 length equals 13 residues. V shed 4 bases and J shed 3 bases, with 10 bases lying between them. Germline CDR1 and CDR2: MNHEY and SVGAGI.

This chain joins TRBV6-5 and TRBJ2-3; no clear D gene. V lost 7 bases and J lost 6, with 11 bases in between. Per the germline V gene, CDR1 is MNHEY and CDR2 is SVGAGI. The CDR3 covers 12 residues. CDR3 region: CASTSRTDTQYF. CDR3 sequence (DNA): TGTGCCAGCACTAGTCGAACGGATACGCAGTATTTT.

This clone was seen only a few times. V is TRBV5-4 and J is TRBJ2-7; TRBD2 matches at 7 bases. Germline CDR1 and CDR2: SGHNT and YYREEE (reference sequence). V gave up 3 bases and J gave up 5 bases; unmatched junction bases: 11. The CDR3 has 15 amino acids. The CDR3 sequence is CASSSNGGSGDEQYF. Written as DNA, the CDR3 is TGTGCCAGCAGCTCCAATGGCGGGAGTGGAGACGAGCAGTACTTC.

The CDR3 DNA reads TGTGCCAGCAGGGGGGGGTATGGCTACACCTTC. Translated, it gives CASRGGYGYTF. V usage is TRBV28 and J usage is TRBJ1-2; TRBD1 might be the D (5 bases). Trimming cost V 6 bases and J 5 bases, with 7 bases left between them. The CDR3 spans 11 residues. Germline V gene lookup returns CDR1 MDHEN and CDR2 SYDVKM.

This clone was seen at least ten times. The rearrangement joins TRBV19 to TRBJ2-7; 12 bases match TRBD2. The CDR3 contains 17 residues. Germline V gene lookup returns CDR1 LNHDA and CDR2 SQIVND (reference sequence). V shed 1 base, J shed 5 bases, and the junction held 9 bases outside the gene matches. In nucleotides, the CDR3 is TGTGCCAGTAGTATAGTCGGCCTAGCGGGAGGGCCAGACGAGCAGTACTTC. This translates into CASSIVGLAGGPDEQYF.

The sample holds one count of this clone. The chain uses TRBV5-8 and TRBJ1-1, with D possibly TRBD1 on 5 matching bases. The germline V and J ends were trimmed by 7 bases and 8 bases, with 18 bases remaining between them. This CDR3 region has 13 residues. Germline loops: CDR1 SGHTS, CDR2 YDEGEE. DNA of the CDR3: TGTGCCAGCCCCGGGGGAGGAATTTGGGAAGCTTTCTTT. Its protein is CASPGGGIWEAFF.

The rearrangement uses TRBV24-1 and TRBJ2-3; D is possibly TRBD2 (6 bases). Trimming removed 3 bases from V and 0 bases from J, with 9 bases in between. The CDR3 runs 15 residues. From germline, CDR1 is KGHDR and CDR2 SFDVKD. The CDR3 loop reads CATSDAGTSTDTQYF. The CDR3 coding sequence is TGTGCCACCAGTGATGCCGGGACTAGCACAGATACGCAGTATTTT.

V usage is TRBV4-1 and J usage is TRBJ2-2; TRBD2 agrees at 7 bases. Germline CDR1 and CDR2: MGHRA and YSYEKL. The CDR3 length is 15 residues. V dropped 6 bases and J dropped 6; count of bases not matched to a gene: 10. This CDR3 is CASSGGESVPGELFF. The CDR3 DNA reads as TGCGCCAGCAGTGGGGGGGAGTCGGTTCCCGGGGAGCTGTTTTTT.

This rearrangement joins TRBV18 to TRBJ2-2; possibly TRBD2 for D (6 bases). The germline gives CDR1 KGHSH, CDR2 LQKENI. The V gene lost 0 bases and the J gene lost 7 bases, with 12 bases spanning the gap. The CDR3 runs to 15 residues. CDR3 amino acids: CASSPPGGGGGELFF. The DNA of the CDR3 is TGTGCCAGCTCACCACCGGGAGGAGGAGGCGGGGAGCTGTTTTTT.

The rearrangement joins TRBV6-5 to TRBJ2-1, with D possibly TRBD2 on 5 matching bases. Germline V gene lookup returns CDR1 MNHEY and CDR2 SVGAGI. This CDR3 contains 14 residues. V lost 8 bases to trimming and J lost 2 bases, with 13 bases between them. The CDR3: CASGRSGTYNEQFF. The CDR3, as DNA: TGTGCCAGCGGCAGATCCGGGACCTACAATGAGCAGTTCTTC.

The chain uses TRBV28 and TRBJ2-7; no clear D. Trimming took 7 bases from V and 2 from J, leaving 15 bases between them. Germline V gene lookup returns CDR1 MDHEN and CDR2 SYDVKM. The CDR3 totals 14 residues. As DNA, the CDR3 is TGTGCCAGCACCCCCTCCAGGCCAACCTACGAGCAGTACTTC. Protein sequence: CASTPSRPTYEQYF.

This clone was counted a single time. The chain joins TRBV7-2 to TRBJ1-2, with TRBD1 identical over 7 bases. The CDR3 length is 14 residues. The V and J ends lost 4 bases and 5 bases, in that order; junction bases with no gene match: 7. Per the germline V gene, CDR1 is SGHTA and CDR2 is FQGNSA. The CDR3 loop reads CASSSGQPGYGYTF. The CDR3 DNA sequence: TGTGCCAGCAGCTCGGGACAGCCCGGATATGGCTACACCTTC.

The chain uses TRBV2 and TRBJ2-3, with 7 nucleotides matching TRBD2. The CDR3 consists of 13 residues. Germline V gene data show CDR1 as SNHLY and CDR2 as FYNNEI. With V trimmed by 7 bases and J by 6 bases, 7 bases remained unmatched. The CDR3 reads CASNSGGTDTQYF. DNA for the CDR3: TGTGCCAGCAATTCGGGGGGAACGGATACGCAGTATTTT.

The V gene is TRBV19, the J gene TRBJ2-5; tentatively, D is TRBD2 (6 bases). CDR1 is LNHDA, CDR2 SQIVND, per germline (reference sequence). The CDR3 loop spans 14 amino acids. The V end lost 6 bases, the J end lost 2 bases, and 13 bases lay between the germline ends. For the CDR3, the DNA is TGTGCCAGTAGGCCGGGTGGGGGGCAAGAGACCCAGTACTTC. As protein: CASRPGGGQETQYF. The full variable domain, in which reference TRBV19 and TRBJ2-5 provide the parts outside the CDR3, is DGGITQSPKYLFRKEGQNVTLSCEQNLNHDAMYWYRQDPGQGLRLIYYSQIVNDFQKGDIAEGYSVSREKKESFPLTVTSAQKNPTAFYLCASRPGGGQETQYFGPGTRLLVL.

This chain uses TRBV14 with TRBJ2-2, with 11 bases identical to TRBD1. Per germline, CDR1 SGHDN and CDR2 FVKESK. The CDR3 loop spans 17 amino acids. Unmatched junction bases numbered 7, after V lost 4 bases and J lost 3 bases. In nucleotides, the CDR3 is TGTGCCAGCAGCCTTCACAGGGGACAGGGGGACACCGGGGAGCTGTTTTTT. Its protein is CASSLHRGQGDTGELFF.

This clone came up a few times. J is TRBJ1-5 and V is TRBV19; D is perhaps TRBD1 (5 bases). Deletions cut 7 bases from V and 7 bases from J, with 14 bases between. The CDR3 extends over 13 amino acids. The germline V gene has CDR1 LNHDA and CDR2 SQIVND (reference sequence). CDR3 region: CASTWGGGQPQHF. The CDR3 DNA reads as TGTGCCAGTACTTGGGGGGGTGGGCAGCCCCAGCATTTT.